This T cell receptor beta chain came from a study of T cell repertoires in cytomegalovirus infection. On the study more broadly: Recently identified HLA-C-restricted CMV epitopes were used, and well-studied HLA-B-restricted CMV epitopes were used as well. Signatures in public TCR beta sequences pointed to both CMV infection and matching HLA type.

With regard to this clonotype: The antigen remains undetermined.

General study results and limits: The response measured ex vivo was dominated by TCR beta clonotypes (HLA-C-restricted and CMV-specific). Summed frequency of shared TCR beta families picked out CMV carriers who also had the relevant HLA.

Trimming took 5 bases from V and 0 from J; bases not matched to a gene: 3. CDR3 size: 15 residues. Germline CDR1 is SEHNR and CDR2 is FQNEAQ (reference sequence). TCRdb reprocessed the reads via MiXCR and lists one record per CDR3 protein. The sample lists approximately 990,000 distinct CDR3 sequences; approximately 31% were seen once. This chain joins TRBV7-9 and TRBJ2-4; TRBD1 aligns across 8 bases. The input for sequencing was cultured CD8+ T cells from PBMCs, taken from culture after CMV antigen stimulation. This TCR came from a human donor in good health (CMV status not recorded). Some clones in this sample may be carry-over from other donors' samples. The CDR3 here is CASSRQGIAKNIQYF. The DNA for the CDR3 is TGTGCCAGCAGCCGACAGGGGATAGCCAAAAACATTCAGTACTTC.